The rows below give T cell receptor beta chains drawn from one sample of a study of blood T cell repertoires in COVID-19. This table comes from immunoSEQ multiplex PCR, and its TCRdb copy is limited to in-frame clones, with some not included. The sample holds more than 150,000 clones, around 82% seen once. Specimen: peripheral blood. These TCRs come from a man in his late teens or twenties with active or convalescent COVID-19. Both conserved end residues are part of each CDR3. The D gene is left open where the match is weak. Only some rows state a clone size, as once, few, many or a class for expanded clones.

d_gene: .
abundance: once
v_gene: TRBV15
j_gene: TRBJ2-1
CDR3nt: TGTGCCACCAGCAGAGGAGAAGCAATCGTCGGCAATGAGCAGTTCTTC
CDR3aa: CATSRGEAIVGNEQFF

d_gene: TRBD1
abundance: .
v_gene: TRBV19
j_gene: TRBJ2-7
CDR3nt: TGTGCCAGTAGTATGGACAGGGAGTCCTACGAGCAGTACTTC
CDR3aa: CASSMDRESYEQYF

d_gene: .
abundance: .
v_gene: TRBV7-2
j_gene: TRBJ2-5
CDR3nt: TGTGCCAGCAGCTTAGGGACAGTCCTTTGGGAGACCCAGTACTTC
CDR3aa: CASSLGTVLWETQYF

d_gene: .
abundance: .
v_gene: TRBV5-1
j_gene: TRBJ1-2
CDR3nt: TGCGCCAGCAGCTTGGACCCTTTGACAGATGGCTACACCTTC
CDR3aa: CASSLDPLTDGYTF

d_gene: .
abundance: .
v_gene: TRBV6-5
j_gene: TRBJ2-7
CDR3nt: TGTGCCAGCAGTTACGGGGGGACCGTCTCCTACGAGCAGTACTTC
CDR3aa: CASSYGGTVSYEQYF

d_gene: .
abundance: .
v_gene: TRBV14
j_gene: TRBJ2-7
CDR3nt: TGTGCCAGCAGCCAAGTTGGGTCCCCCGGGTACTTCAACTACGAGCAGTACTTC
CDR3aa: CASSQVGSPGYFNYEQYF

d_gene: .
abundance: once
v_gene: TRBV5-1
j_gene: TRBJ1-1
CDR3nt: TGCGCCAGCAGCTTGGAGACAGGAAACACTGAAGCTTTCTTT
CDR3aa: CASSLETGNTEAFF

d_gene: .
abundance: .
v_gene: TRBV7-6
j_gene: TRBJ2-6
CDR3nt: TGTGCCAGCAGTAACAGGGCCGGCTCTGGGGCCAACGTCCTGACTTTC
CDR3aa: CASSNRAGSGANVLTF

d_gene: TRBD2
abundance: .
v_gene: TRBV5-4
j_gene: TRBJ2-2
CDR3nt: TGTGCCAGCAGCACCCGGACTAGCGGTAACACCGGGGAGCTGTTTTTT
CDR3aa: CASSTRTSGNTGELFF

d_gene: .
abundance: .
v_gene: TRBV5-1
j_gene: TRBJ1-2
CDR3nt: TGCGCCAGCAGCGCACAGGGTCCTGGCTACACCTTC
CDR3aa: CASSAQGPGYTF

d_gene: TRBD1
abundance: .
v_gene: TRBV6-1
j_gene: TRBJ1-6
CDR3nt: TGTGCCAGCAGTGAAGCTTGGGACAGGGGGCATTCACCCCTCCACTTT
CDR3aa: CASSEAWDRGHSPLHF

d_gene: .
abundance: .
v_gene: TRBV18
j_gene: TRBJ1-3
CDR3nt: TGTGCCAGCTCACGGCGTTCGGGCTCTGGAAACACCATATATTTT
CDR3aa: CASSRRSGSGNTIYF

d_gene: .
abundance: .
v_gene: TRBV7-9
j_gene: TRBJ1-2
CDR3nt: TGTGCCAGCAGCTTAGATCCAGCTAACTATGGCTACACCTTC
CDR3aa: CASSLDPANYGYTF

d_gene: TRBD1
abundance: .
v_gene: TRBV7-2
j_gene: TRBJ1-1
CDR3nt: TGTGCCAGCAGCCGGCGTGGGGGGACAGGGAATTGGGTGAACACTGAAGCTTTCTTT
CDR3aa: CASSRRGGTGNWVNTEAFF

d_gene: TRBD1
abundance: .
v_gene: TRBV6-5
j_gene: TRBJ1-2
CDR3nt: TGTGCCAGCAGTTACCGGGACAGCTATGGCTACACCTTC
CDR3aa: CASSYRDSYGYTF

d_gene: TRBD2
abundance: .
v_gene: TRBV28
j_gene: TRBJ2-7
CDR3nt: TGTGCCAGCAGAGGACTAGCGGGACTAGCTAGGTCCTACGAGCAGTACTTC
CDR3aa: CASRGLAGLARSYEQYF

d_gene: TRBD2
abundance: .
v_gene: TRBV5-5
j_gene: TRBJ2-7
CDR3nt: TGTGCCAGCAGCTTGGTGGGAGGGTATTACTCCTACGAGCAGTACTTC
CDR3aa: CASSLVGGYYSYEQYF

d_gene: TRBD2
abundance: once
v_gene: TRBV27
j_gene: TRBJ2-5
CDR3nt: TGTGCCAGCAGCAAGCTAGCGGGCCGGGAGACCCAGTACTTC
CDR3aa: CASSKLAGRETQYF

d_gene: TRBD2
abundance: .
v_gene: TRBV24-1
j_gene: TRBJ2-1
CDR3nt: TGTGCCACCAGTGACCCAGCGGGAGGGCCGGATGAGCAGTTCTTC
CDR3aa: CATSDPAGGPDEQFF

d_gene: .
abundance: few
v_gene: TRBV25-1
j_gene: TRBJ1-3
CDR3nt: TGTGCCAGCAGTGTGGGAGGGGACACCATATATTTT
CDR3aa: CASSVGGDTIYF

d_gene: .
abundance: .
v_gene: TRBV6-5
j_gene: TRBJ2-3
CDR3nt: TGTGCCAGCAGTTACTCGCCCAGGCTAACTTATACGCAGTATTTT
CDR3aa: CASSYSPRLTYTQYF

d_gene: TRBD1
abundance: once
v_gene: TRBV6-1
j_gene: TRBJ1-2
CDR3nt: TGTGCCAGCAGTGAGTACTGGACAGGGGTAGTGGATGGCTACACCTTC
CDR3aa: CASSEYWTGVVDGYTF

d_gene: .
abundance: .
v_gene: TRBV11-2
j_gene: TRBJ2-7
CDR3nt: TGTGCCAGCAGCTTAGAAGCCCAGAGGCTCTACGAGCAGTACTTC
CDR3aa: CASSLEAQRLYEQYF

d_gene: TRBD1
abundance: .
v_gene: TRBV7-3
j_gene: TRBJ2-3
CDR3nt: TGTGCCAGCAGCCCCTGGGGACAGGGCACAGATACGCAGTATTTT
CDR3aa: CASSPWGQGTDTQYF